The 31 T cell receptor beta chains given below trace back to one sample, sequenced in a study of Graves' ophthalmopathy and Graves' hyperthyroidism. Amplification of the TCR beta CDR3 regions used RNA transcripts (as template). The first-round RT-PCR employed HTBI primers together with the Qiagen OneStep RT-PCR kit. A multiplex PCR was then performed as the second round. One entry per CDR3 protein, called by TCRdb with MiXCR from the multiplex PCR reads. The sample shows about 410,000 distinct CDR3 sequences, approximately 20% of them seen only once. Material: peripheral blood. The origin of the receptors is a woman under 30 with Graves' ophthalmopathy.

The sample holds many counts of this clonotype. This may come from a read error, since a much larger clone is one base off. The chain combines TRBV6-2 or TRBV6-3 with TRBJ2-4; TRBD1 is a possible D gene (6 bases). There are 17 residues in the CDR3. Per the germline V gene, CDR1 is MNHEY and CDR2 is SVGEGT. The V and J ends lost 5 bases and 2 bases respectively, with 19 bases between them. The CDR3 sequence is CASSVSGHAATKNIQYF. The CDR3 DNA reads TGTGCCAGCAGTGTGTCGGGACATGCAGCGACCAAAAACATTCAGTACTTC.

This clonotype was counted many times. This chain uses TRBV30 with TRBJ1-6; D not certain. The length of the CDR3 is 13 residues. With 8 bases removed from V and 2 bases from J, the gap between germline ends came to 10 bases. Germline loops: CDR1 GTSNPN, CDR2 SVGIG (reference sequence). CDR3 coding DNA: TGTGCCCTGACACCGACCTATAATTCACCCCTCCACTTT. Translated, it gives CALTPTYNSPLHF.

This sequence joins TRBV6-5 and TRBJ1-1; no reliable D call. From germline, CDR1 is MNHEY and CDR2 SVGAGI. V was cut by 4 bases and J by 0 bases, with 9 bases left in between. The CDR3 has 14 residues. CDR3: CASSFGFMNTEAFF. Here the CDR3 DNA reads TGTGCCAGCAGTTTTGGTTTCATGAACACTGAAGCTTTCTTT.

This chain uses TRBV7-9 with TRBJ1-1; the match to TRBD1 covers 8 bases. The CDR3 has 14 residues. V gave up 5 bases and J gave up 7 bases; unmatched junction bases: 9. CDR1 SEHNR and CDR2 FQNEAQ come from the germline V gene (reference sequence). The CDR3 loop reads CASSPSTGVLEAFF. The CDR3 bases are TGTGCCAGCAGCCCCTCGACAGGGGTGCTTGAAGCTTTCTTT.

This clonotype was recorded at least ten times. The chain is built from TRBV9 and TRBJ2-7; 11 bases line up with TRBD2. The trim removed 2 bases at V and 7 bases at J, leaving 11 bases unmatched. The CDR3 spans 16 residues. CDR1 is SGDLS, CDR2 YYNGEE, per germline. The chain's CDR3 is CASSVGRLAGPGEQYF. In DNA, the CDR3 is TGTGCCAGCAGCGTGGGGAGACTAGCGGGACCAGGGGAGCAGTACTTC.

This clonotype was detected ten times or more. The chain recombines TRBV6-5 with TRBJ1-1; 9 bases match TRBD1. V lost 2 bases and J lost 4; bases outside the gene matches: 2. The V gene's germline CDR1 is MNHEY and CDR2 SVGAGI. The CDR3 consists of 14 residues. CDR3 DNA: TGTGCCAGCAGTTACCGGGACAGGGCCACTGAAGCTTTCTTT. Protein: CASSYRDRATEAFF.

There are many counts of this clonotype. The chain has TRBV27 and TRBJ2-2; D gene unclear. Germline V CDR1 and CDR2: MNHEY, SMNVEV (reference sequence). The CDR3 spans 14 residues. With 7 bases removed from V and 5 bases from J, the gap between germline ends came to 14 bases. CDR3 DNA: TGTGCCAGCACCCTGGGTCGGGCGACCGGGGAGCTGTTTTTT. Amino acid sequence: CASTLGRATGELFF.

In its sample, this clonotype was seen many times. V usage is TRBV12-3 or TRBV12-4 and J usage is TRBJ1-3; perhaps TRBD1 as D (6 bases). The ends were cut back, 5 bases at V and 4 bases at J, with 9 bases in the middle. The CDR3 spans 13 residues. The CDR3 sequence: CASSRTAGNTIYF. CDR3 sequence (DNA): TGTGCCAGCAGTCGGACAGCGGGAAACACCATATATTTT.

This clonotype was seen many times. This chain connects TRBV7-2 to TRBJ2-5; D is tentatively TRBD1 or TRBD2 (6 bases each). Deletions cut 1 base from V and 9 bases from J, with 21 bases between. The V gene's germline CDR1 is SGHTA and CDR2 FQGNSA. The CDR3 covers 16 residues. The CDR3 nucleotides read TGTGCCAGCAGCTTAGAGGACAGCGGACCCCGCGGGGCCCAGTACTTC. As protein: CASSLEDSGPRGAQYF.

This clonotype was seen at least ten times. The chain recombines TRBV12-3 or TRBV12-4 with TRBJ1-5; 7 bases align to TRBD1. The CDR3 has 15 amino acids. V lost 2 bases, J lost 4 bases, and 5 bases stayed unmatched. The CDR3 sequence: CASSLIGTANQPQHF. The CDR3 nucleotides read TGTGCCAGCAGTTTAATAGGGACAGCGAATCAGCCCCAGCATTTT.

This clonotype has a count of ten or more. The V gene is TRBV12-3 or TRBV12-4, the J gene TRBJ2-5; D unresolved. Between the trimmed V and J ends, which lost 0 bases and 2 bases, there was a span of 7 bases. The CDR3 totals 14 residues. The CDR3 is CASSLAGGQETQYF. In DNA, the CDR3 is TGTGCCAGCAGTTTAGCTGGCGGACAAGAGACCCAGTACTTC.

This clonotype was seen at least ten times. The chain recombines TRBV3-1 with TRBJ2-5; 7 bases align to TRBD1. The germline V gene has CDR1 LGHDT and CDR2 YNNKEL (reference sequence). J gave up 4 bases and V 6 bases, and 8 bases lay outside the gene matches. This CDR3 spans 14 amino acids. Written as DNA, the CDR3 is TGTGCCAGCAGTCCCCAGGGGGTCGTAGAGACCCAGTACTTC. This translates into CASSPQGVVETQYF.

This clonotype was picked up many times. V usage is TRBV7-9 and J usage is TRBJ1-3; D not certain. This CDR3 is built from 17 residues. Trimming shortened V by 1 base and J by 2 bases, and 15 bases separated the two germline ends. Per germline, CDR1 SEHNR and CDR2 FQNEAQ (reference sequence). CDR3 DNA: TGTGCCAGCAGCTTAGTGTCGCGGCCGACGCCTGGAAACACCATATATTTT. Its protein is CASSLVSRPTPGNTIYF.

This clonotype appeared a few times. This chain joins TRBV20-1 and TRBJ2-5; 15 bases agree with TRBD2. This CDR3 is 18 amino acids long. The junction had 11 bases not matched to a gene; V was cut back by 1 base and J by 5 bases. Germline V gene lookup returns CDR1 DFQATT and CDR2 SNEGSKA (reference sequence). In nucleotides, the CDR3 is TGCAGTGCTAGAGCCCTAAGGACTAGCGGGGGGGCCGGTGAGACCCAGTACTTC. Its protein is CSARALRTSGGAGETQYF.

There are many counts of this clonotype. The chain is built from TRBV20-1 and TRBJ2-5, with D possibly matching TRBD2 (5 bases). The V gene lost 2 bases and the J gene lost 6 bases, with 10 bases spanning the gap. Germline assignment: CDR1 DFQATT and CDR2 SNEGSKA (reference sequence). The CDR3 runs to 12 residues. As DNA, the CDR3 is TGCAGTGCTAGATCGAGCGGACAGACCCAGTACTTC. This translates into CSARSSGQTQYF.

This clonotype was counted many times. A clone one base away is much larger, so this may be a read error. J is TRBJ2-5 and V is TRBV12-3 or TRBV12-4; weak D call: TRBD1 (6 bases). The germline V and J ends were trimmed by 3 bases and 2 bases, with 7 bases remaining between them. This CDR3 region has 13 residues. CDR3 in amino acids: CASSLRGQETQYF. CDR3 DNA sequence: TGTGCCAGCAGTTTGAGGGGGCAAGAGACCCAGTACTTC.

This clonotype was seen repeatedly, ten times or more. The chain is built from TRBV14 and TRBJ2-5, with D perhaps matching TRBD2 (5 bases). Germline CDR1 SGHDN, CDR2 FVKESK. This CDR3 contains 16 residues. Deletions cut 2 bases from V and 0 bases from J, with 13 bases between. CDR3 sequence reads: CASSQFVGENQETQYF. For the CDR3, the DNA is TGTGCCAGCAGCCAATTCGTCGGGGAAAACCAAGAGACCCAGTACTTC.

This clonotype was detected many times. This chain links TRBV6-1 with TRBJ2-5; a weak D match, TRBD2 (6 bases). The CDR3 extends over 12 amino acids. Per germline, CDR1 MNHNS and CDR2 SASEGT. Trimming stripped 7 bases from V and 5 bases from J, with 11 bases between. The chain's CDR3 is CASTLRGETQYF. The CDR3 DNA sequence: TGTGCCAGCACCCTCCGGGGGGAGACCCAGTACTTC.

In this sample, this clonotype turned up many times. The chain joins TRBV12-3 or TRBV12-4 to TRBJ2-3; the match to TRBD2 covers 8 bases. The CDR3 extends over 15 amino acids. The V and J ends lost 5 bases and 6 bases, in that order; junction bases with no gene match: 10. CDR3 residues: CASSLSGDGGDTQYF. The CDR3 DNA is TGTGCCAGCAGTCTTAGCGGGGACGGAGGGGATACGCAGTATTTT.

At least ten counts were recorded for this clonotype. The CDR3 DNA reads as TGTGCCAGCAGCAGGGGTAAGGCGAACACTGAAGCTTTCTTT. Translating gives CASSRGKANTEAFF. The rearrangement links TRBV6-5 to TRBJ1-1, with D possibly matching TRBD1 (6 bases). CDR3 length: 14 amino acids. The V gene lost 6 bases and the J gene lost 1 base, with 12 bases spanning the gap. CDR1 and CDR2 from the germline V gene are MNHEY and SVGAGI.

The rearrangement joins TRBV7-2 to TRBJ2-5, with 8 positions matching TRBD2. The CDR3 extends over 15 amino acids. V lost 1 base to trimming and J lost 3 bases; unmatched junction nucleotides: 4. Germline CDR1 and CDR2: SGHTA and FQGNSA. CDR3 DNA: TGTGCCAGCAGCTTAGGAGGGACTAGTAAAGAGACCCAGTACTTC. As protein: CASSLGGTSKETQYF. Full variable domain (outside the CDR3, taken from reference TRBV7-2 and TRBJ2-5): GAGVSQSPSNKVTEKGKDVELRCDPISGHTALYWYRQSLGQGLEFLIYFQGNSAPDKSGLPSDRFSAERTGGSVSTLTIQRTQQEDSAVYLCASSLGGTSKETQYFGPGTRLLVL.

This clonotype has at least ten counts. V gene TRBV20-1 combines with J gene TRBJ1-3; 7 bases are shared with TRBD1. Germline V gene sequence: CDR1 DFQATT, CDR2 SNEGSKA (reference sequence). CDR3 length: 16 amino acids. V lost 0 bases, J lost 3 bases, and 8 bases stayed unmatched. CDR3 in amino acids: CSARDRTGAYGNTIYF. The CDR3, as DNA: TGCAGTGCTAGAGACCGGACAGGCGCTTATGGAAACACCATATATTTT.

This clonotype was recorded at least ten times. The V and J genes are TRBV12-3 or TRBV12-4 and TRBJ1-5; D not certain. V lost 5 bases and J lost 3, with 5 bases in between. The CDR3 has 12 amino acids. The CDR3 is CASSPTNQPQHF. The CDR3 DNA is TGTGCCAGCAGTCCGACCAATCAGCCCCAGCATTTT.

This clonotype was observed at least ten times. The CDR3 bases are TGTGCCACCAGTGAGACCGGGACAGGAATATCTGAAGCTTTCTTT. It encodes CATSETGTGISEAFF. The chain has TRBV24-1 and TRBJ1-1; 8 nucleotides line up with TRBD1. This CDR3 region has 15 residues. Per the germline V gene, CDR1 is KGHDR and CDR2 is SFDVKD. Trimming took 4 bases from V and 6 from J; bases not matched to a gene: 9.

This clonotype was counted many times. The rearrangement joins TRBV15 to TRBJ2-6; the D gene is possibly TRBD2 (6 bases). Germline lookup yields CDR1 LNHNV and CDR2 YYDKDF (reference sequence). The V gene lost 5 bases and the J gene lost 0 bases, with 11 bases spanning the gap. The CDR3 extends over 16 amino acids. This chain's CDR3 is CATSGGLLSGANVLTF. CDR3 coding DNA: TGTGCCACCAGCGGGGGACTTCTCTCTGGGGCCAACGTCCTGACTTTC.

This clonotype was counted only a few times. V and J are TRBV6-1 and TRBJ1-1; 7 bases map to TRBD1. The CDR3 totals 13 residues. With V trimmed by 5 bases and J by 4 bases, 4 bases remained unmatched. Germline CDR1 and CDR2: MNHNS and SASEGT. This CDR3 is CASSKQGTTEAFF. The CDR3 DNA reads TGTGCCAGCAGTAAACAGGGGACCACTGAAGCTTTCTTT.

This clonotype came up many times. J is TRBJ2-5 and V is TRBV11-2; 10 nucleotides align to TRBD1. The trim removed 8 bases at V and 0 bases at J, leaving 6 bases unmatched. Germline V gene sequence: CDR1 SGHAT, CDR2 FQNNGV. The CDR3 runs to 15 residues. The CDR3 reads CASGPGQGYQETQYF. For the CDR3, the DNA is TGTGCCAGCGGACCGGGACAGGGGTACCAAGAGACCCAGTACTTC.

Ten or more counts support this clonotype. V gene TRBV30 combines with J gene TRBJ2-7; 7 bases line up with TRBD1. The trim removed 0 bases at V and 7 bases at J, leaving 12 bases unmatched. This CDR3 has 15 residues. Germline CDR1 GTSNPN, CDR2 SVGIG (reference sequence). The CDR3 spells CAWSVPKGAPKEQYF. The CDR3 nucleotides read TGTGCCTGGAGTGTACCGAAGGGGGCCCCTAAGGAGCAGTACTTC.

This clonotype has ten or more counts. This chain connects TRBV6-4 to TRBJ1-5, with D perhaps TRBD1 (6 bases). CDR3 size: 17 residues. The V gene's germline CDR1 is MRHNA and CDR2 SNTAGT. The V gene lost 10 bases and the J gene lost 1 base, with 23 bases spanning the gap. Written as DNA, the CDR3 is TGTGCCACGGGGGCCGGGCGGGGGACCGACAGCAATCAGCCCCAGCATTTT. Its translation is CATGAGRGTDSNQPQHF.

This clonotype was picked up many times. V usage is TRBV6-2 or TRBV6-3 and J usage is TRBJ2-3; D is unresolved. Germline CDR1 is MNHEY and CDR2 is SVGEGT. The germline V and J ends were trimmed by 4 bases and 4 bases, with 6 bases remaining between them. The CDR3 consists of 12 residues. DNA of the CDR3: TGTGCCAGCAGTTTTCGGGCAGATACGCAGTATTTT. Translation: CASSFRADTQYF.

This clonotype occurred many times. V usage is TRBV4-2 and J usage is TRBJ2-6, with a tentative D call TRBD1 (5 bases). Germline V gene sequence: CDR1 LGHNA, CDR2 YNFKEQ. The CDR3 totals 15 residues. V was shortened by 2 bases and J by 3 bases, with 8 bases between the two germline ends. In DNA form, the CDR3 reads TGTGCCAGCAGCCAAACCAGGGATGGGGCCAACGTCCTGACTTTC. It specifies CASSQTRDGANVLTF.